A selection of T cell receptor beta chains follows, all from one sample in a study of T cell responses to AZD1222 COVID-19 vaccine. Generated by immunoSEQ multiplex PCR, the TCRdb table keeps only in-frame clones and is missing some. The sample has 150,000 to 200,000 clones, around 92% seen once. Sequenced material: peripheral blood, taken on day 0 of AZD1222 vaccination. These receptors were obtained from an adult in good health. CDR3s include the opening cysteine and the closing phenylalanine or tryptophan. Each record gives: V gene, CDR3 protein.

>TRBV3-1/TRBV3-2
CASSQVGSAGELFF
>TRBV5-8
CASSLGPGQGNTEAFF
>TRBV6-2/TRBV6-3
CASSLGLAGAYEQYF
>TRBV4-3
CASSQAERGSIQYF
>TRBV5-4
CASSSPGNTEAFF
>TRBV5-1
CASRQGGTGSGGYTF
>TRBV19
CASSIDILETSPLHF
>TRBV6-2/TRBV6-3
CASSDLSGSEQYF
>TRBV4-1
CASSQGAGLSYNEQFF
>TRBV4-2
CASSQPAAGGTGELFF
>TRBV5-6
CASSRRAGATYEQYF
>TRBV27
CASSGTGGNQPQHF
>TRBV27
CASSRGGGYGYTF
>TRBV28
CASSLSGPTNEKLFF
>TRBV4-1
CASSRSVRTTNEKLFF
>TRBV5-8
CASSPTSGVSSYNEQFF
>TRBV27
CASSSSGARTDTQYF
>TRBV30
CAWSRGRDGYTF
>TRBV2
CASGWHLDRGNSPLHF
>TRBV19
CASSIDPGGRNYGYTF
>TRBV9
CASSVAGRGPISYNEQFF
>TRBV6-5
CASSYGTGANSPLHF